These T cell receptor beta chains were read from a single sample in a study of blood T cell repertoires in COVID-19. Some clones are missing from TCRdb's copy, which holds only in-frame ones; the method was immunoSEQ multiplex PCR. The sample includes about 75,000 clones, about 88% seen only once; the top ten take roughly 20%. Sequencing used peripheral blood. These TCRs come from a human donor in a cohort sampled during active COVID-19. Each CDR3 is given with its conserved first and last residue.

v_gene: TRBV2; j_gene: TRBJ2-5; CDR3aa: CASRGGLAGGMGETQYF
v_gene: TRBV5-1; j_gene: TRBJ2-3; CDR3aa: CASSSTNTDTQYF
v_gene: TRBV5-6; j_gene: TRBJ2-1; CDR3aa: CASSFGQSSYNEQFF
v_gene: TRBV6-1; j_gene: TRBJ1-2; CDR3aa: CASSEGTMGGYTF
v_gene: TRBV6-5; j_gene: TRBJ1-5; CDR3aa: CASSPGQRNQPQHF
v_gene: TRBV5-1; j_gene: TRBJ2-7; CDR3aa: CASSISGTVHYTFSYEQYF
v_gene: TRBV7-9; j_gene: TRBJ1-2; CDR3aa: CASSLSPINGTGLGGYTF
v_gene: TRBV9; j_gene: TRBJ2-7; CDR3aa: CASSAQGDSSYEQYF
v_gene: TRBV4-1; j_gene: TRBJ1-1; CDR3aa: CASSQKNRDTEAFF
v_gene: TRBV12-3/TRBV12-4; j_gene: TRBJ2-3; CDR3aa: CASSLTRADTQYF
v_gene: TRBV7-2; j_gene: TRBJ2-1; CDR3aa: CASSRTSGSHEQFF
v_gene: TRBV5-4; j_gene: TRBJ1-5; CDR3aa: CASSFGGGGDQPQHF
v_gene: TRBV10-3; j_gene: TRBJ2-7; CDR3aa: CAISAPSGRTAEQYF
v_gene: TRBV3-1/TRBV3-2; j_gene: TRBJ2-2; CDR3aa: CASSQQTTTGELFF
v_gene: TRBV3-1/TRBV3-2; j_gene: TRBJ2-7; CDR3aa: CASSPRASGLAGEQYF
v_gene: TRBV5-6; j_gene: TRBJ2-3; CDR3aa: CASSLGLAGDTQYF
v_gene: TRBV2; j_gene: TRBJ2-4; CDR3aa: CASKLDRAENIQYF
v_gene: TRBV21-1; j_gene: TRBJ1-6; CDR3aa: CASSIPRDRESSPLHF
v_gene: TRBV5-6; j_gene: TRBJ1-1; CDR3aa: CASSLEGGNTEAFF
v_gene: TRBV5-4; j_gene: TRBJ2-5; CDR3aa: CASSPGLAGEETQYF
v_gene: TRBV7-6; j_gene: TRBJ1-5; CDR3aa: CASEKRRGQGAFNQPQHF
v_gene: TRBV5-4; j_gene: TRBJ1-2; CDR3aa: CASSLGDRGGYTF
v_gene: TRBV14; j_gene: TRBJ2-5; CDR3aa: CASSQARLLTGSETQYF
v_gene: TRBV11-2; j_gene: TRBJ2-7; CDR3aa: CASSENRGLTYEQYF
v_gene: TRBV4-2; j_gene: TRBJ2-7; CDR3aa: CASSGTKSSYEQYF
v_gene: TRBV6-5; j_gene: TRBJ2-1; CDR3aa: CASSYRTSGYNEQFF
v_gene: TRBV19; j_gene: TRBJ1-6; CDR3aa: CASKGQGSSPLHF
v_gene: TRBV19; j_gene: TRBJ1-2; CDR3aa: CATKAGYSPNYGYTF
v_gene: TRBV27; j_gene: TRBJ2-1; CDR3aa: CASSSTPGTSGYNEQFF
v_gene: TRBV18; j_gene: TRBJ2-2; CDR3aa: CASSPLPSTGELFF
v_gene: TRBV24-1; j_gene: TRBJ1-5; CDR3aa: CATSEPVRNQPQHF
v_gene: TRBV7-8; j_gene: TRBJ2-7; CDR3aa: CASSLGTGGYYEQYF
v_gene: TRBV28; j_gene: TRBJ2-7; CDR3aa: CASSLSGQGREQYF
v_gene: TRBV7-9; j_gene: TRBJ1-4; CDR3aa: CASSLLGTGIGKLFF
v_gene: TRBV7-2; j_gene: TRBJ2-2; CDR3aa: CASSLQQNTGELFF
v_gene: TRBV6-6; j_gene: TRBJ2-3; CDR3aa: CASTEGFTDTQYF
v_gene: TRBV20-1; j_gene: TRBJ2-7; CDR3aa: CSAGDYEQYF
v_gene: TRBV10-1; j_gene: TRBJ2-1; CDR3aa: CASSPRAGRSSYNEQFF
v_gene: TRBV3-1/TRBV3-2; j_gene: TRBJ1-6; CDR3aa: CASSPGPSPLHF
v_gene: TRBV28; j_gene: TRBJ1-5; CDR3aa: CASSPGDRGRSNQPQHF
v_gene: TRBV5-6; j_gene: TRBJ1-6; CDR3aa: CASSTGAVYNSPLHF
v_gene: TRBV10-3; j_gene: TRBJ2-7; CDR3aa: CAIRPGTGYEQYF
v_gene: TRBV2; j_gene: TRBJ2-7; CDR3aa: CASITGLAGNEQYF
v_gene: TRBV5-1; j_gene: TRBJ2-3; CDR3aa: CASSFGGQLTDTQYF
v_gene: TRBV15; j_gene: TRBJ1-5; CDR3aa: CATSRGGQGLSNQPQHF
v_gene: TRBV21-1; j_gene: TRBJ1-2; CDR3aa: CASSRQPSYWGYTF
v_gene: TRBV7-9; j_gene: TRBJ1-1; CDR3aa: CASSLGQGATEAFF
v_gene: TRBV18; j_gene: TRBJ2-3; CDR3aa: CASSPRTSGGFKSTDTQYF
v_gene: TRBV19; j_gene: TRBJ1-2; CDR3aa: CASSIGGGYGYTF
v_gene: TRBV19; j_gene: TRBJ1-2; CDR3aa: CASSERHETNYGYTF